Following are 4 T cell receptor beta chains from one sample sequenced in a study of blood T cells in healthy people across ages (dated by TCRdb to between 2014 and 2017). Libraries were prepared through 5' RACE. TCRdb shows the sequencer as Illumina HiSeq 2500. A second PCR of roughly 6 to 11 cycles was performed with a sample-barcoded 5' primer and a J-beta primer mix. TCRdb reworked the public reads: Q25 trimming with fastp, MiXCR clone assembly, productive beta chains retained. Under each unique CDR3 protein, matching rows form one entry showing the most common genes and DNA. Within this sample are about 540,000 distinct CDR3 sequences, with more than 20% of them counted one time only. Of the sample, around 10% falls within the top ten clones. The same specimen was also included in a second study, on T cells of mothers and their children.

The sample was blood. All receptors derive from a boy between 5 and 17 years old in good health.

This clonotype was observed at least ten times. The chain has TRBV20-1 and TRBJ2-7, with D tentatively TRBD1 (5 bases). The germline CDR1 and CDR2 sequences are DFQATT and SNEGSKA (reference sequence). The CDR3 totals 18 residues. Trimming left V 3 bases short and J 0 bases short, with 24 bases between. The CDR3 loop reads CSARSSGDWGSSSYEQYF. Written as DNA, the CDR3 is TGCAGTGCTAGGTCATCTGGGGATTGGGGCTCCTCCTCCTACGAGCAGTACTTC.

The rearrangement uses TRBV7-9 and TRBJ1-2, with no clear D. The germline CDR1 and CDR2 sequences are SEHNR and FQNEAQ (reference sequence). The CDR3 runs 18 residues. V was trimmed by 5 bases and J by 4 bases, leaving 26 bases between them. The CDR3 DNA reads as TGTGCCAGCAGCGGCTATGGGGTGTTGGACGACAAGTTCTATGGCTACACCTTC. Translating it yields CASSGYGVLDDKFYGYTF.

V and J are TRBV6-5 and TRBJ1-4, with D perhaps matching TRBD1 (5 bases). This CDR3 comprises 19 residues. Deletions cut 0 bases from V and 3 bases from J, with 20 bases between. In germline, CDR1 is MNHEY, CDR2 SVGAGI. The CDR3: CASSYSSGTGGSANEKLFF. CDR3 DNA sequence: TGTGCCAGCAGTTACTCGTCTGGGACCGGTGGTAGTGCTAATGAAAAACTGTTTTTT.

The rearrangement links TRBV4-1 to TRBJ2-3, with 8 bases fitting TRBD1. Per the germline V gene, CDR1 is MGHRA and CDR2 is YSYEKL. This CDR3 has 16 amino acids. V shed 4 bases, J shed 0 bases, and the junction held 6 bases outside the gene matches. The CDR3 is CASSRLQGVSTDTQYF. The CDR3 DNA sequence: TGCGCCAGCAGCCGTCTACAGGGGGTTAGCACAGATACGCAGTATTTT.